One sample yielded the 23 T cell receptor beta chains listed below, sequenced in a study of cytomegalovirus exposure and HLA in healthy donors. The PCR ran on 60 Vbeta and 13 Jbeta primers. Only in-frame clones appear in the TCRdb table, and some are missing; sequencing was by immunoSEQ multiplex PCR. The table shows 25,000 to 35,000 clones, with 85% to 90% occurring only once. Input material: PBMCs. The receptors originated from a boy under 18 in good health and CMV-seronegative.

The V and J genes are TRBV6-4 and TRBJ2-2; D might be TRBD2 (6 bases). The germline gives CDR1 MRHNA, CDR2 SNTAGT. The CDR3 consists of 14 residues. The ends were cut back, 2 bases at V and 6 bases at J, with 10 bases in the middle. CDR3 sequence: CASSDGGEAGELFF. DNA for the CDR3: TGTGCCAGCAGTGACGGAGGGGAGGCCGGGGAGCTGTTTTTT.

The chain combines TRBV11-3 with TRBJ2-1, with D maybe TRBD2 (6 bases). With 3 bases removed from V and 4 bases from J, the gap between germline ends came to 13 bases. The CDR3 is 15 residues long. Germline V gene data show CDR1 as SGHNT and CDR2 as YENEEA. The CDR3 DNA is TGTGCCAGCAGCTTGAACCCGGGGGAGTACAATGAGCAGTTCTTC. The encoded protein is CASSLNPGEYNEQFF.

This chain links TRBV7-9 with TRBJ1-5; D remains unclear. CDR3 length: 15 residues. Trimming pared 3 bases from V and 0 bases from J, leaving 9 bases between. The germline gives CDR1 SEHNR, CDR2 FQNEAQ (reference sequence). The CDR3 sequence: CASSLNGNSNQPQHF. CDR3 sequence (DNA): TGTGCCAGCAGCTTGAACGGGAATAGCAATCAGCCCCAGCATTTT.

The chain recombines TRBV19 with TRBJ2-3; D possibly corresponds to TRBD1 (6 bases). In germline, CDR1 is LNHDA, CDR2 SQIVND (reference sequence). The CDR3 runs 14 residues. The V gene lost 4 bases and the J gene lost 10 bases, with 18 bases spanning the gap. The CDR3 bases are TGTGCCAGTAGTAACCTCCGGGACACCGGGGCGCAGTATTTT. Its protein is CASSNLRDTGAQYF.

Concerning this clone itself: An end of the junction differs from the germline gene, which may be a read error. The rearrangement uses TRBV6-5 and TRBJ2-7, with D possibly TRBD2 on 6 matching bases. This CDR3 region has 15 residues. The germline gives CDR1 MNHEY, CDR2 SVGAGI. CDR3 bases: TGTGCCAGCAGTCCCGACTCCGGGGGTTCCTGCGAGCAGTACTTC. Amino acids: CASSPDSGGSCEQYF.

In DNA form, the CDR3 reads TGTGCCAGCAGCGTAGCGCCCGGGACAGTGAACACTGAAGCTTTCTTT. This translates into CASSVAPGTVNTEAFF. The chain is built from TRBV9 and TRBJ1-1; 7 bases are a match to TRBD1. The V gene end was trimmed by 0 bases and the J gene end by 0 bases; junction bases not matched to a gene: 5. The CDR3 contains 16 residues. Germline CDR1 SGDLS, CDR2 YYNGEE.

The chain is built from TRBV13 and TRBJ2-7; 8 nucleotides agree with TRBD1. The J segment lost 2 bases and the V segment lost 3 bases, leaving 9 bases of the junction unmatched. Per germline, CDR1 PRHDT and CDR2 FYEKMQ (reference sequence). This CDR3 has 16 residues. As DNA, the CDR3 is TGTGCCAGCAGCTTCGCGGACAGGGAGTTTGCCTACGAGCAGTACTTC. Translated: CASSFADREFAYEQYF.

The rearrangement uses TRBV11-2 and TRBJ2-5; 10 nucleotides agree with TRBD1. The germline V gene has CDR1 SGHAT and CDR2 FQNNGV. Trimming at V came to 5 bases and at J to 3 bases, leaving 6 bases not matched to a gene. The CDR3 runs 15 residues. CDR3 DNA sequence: TGTGCCAGCAGCCCAGGGGACAGGGGAAAAGAGACCCAGTACTTC. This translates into CASSPGDRGKETQYF.

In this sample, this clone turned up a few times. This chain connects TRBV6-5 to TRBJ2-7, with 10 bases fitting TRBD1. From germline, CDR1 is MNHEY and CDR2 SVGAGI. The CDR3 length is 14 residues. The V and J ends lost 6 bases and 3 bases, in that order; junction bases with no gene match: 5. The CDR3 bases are TGTGCCAGCAGCCCCGGGACAGGGGTCTACGAGCAGTACTTC. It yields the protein CASSPGTGVYEQYF.

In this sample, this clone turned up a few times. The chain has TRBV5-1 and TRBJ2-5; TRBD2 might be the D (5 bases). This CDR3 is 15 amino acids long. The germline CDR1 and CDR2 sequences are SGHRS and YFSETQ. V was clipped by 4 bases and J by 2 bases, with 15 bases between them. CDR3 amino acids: CASSVRATGQETQYF. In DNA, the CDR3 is TGCGCCAGCAGCGTGCGGGCAACCGGTCAAGAGACCCAGTACTTC. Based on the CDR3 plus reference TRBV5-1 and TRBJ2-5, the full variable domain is KAGVTQTPRYLIKTRGQQVTLSCSPISGHRSVSWYQQTPGQGLQFLFEYFSETQRNKGNFPGRFSGRQFSNSRSEMNVSTLELGDSALYLCASSVRATGQETQYFGPGTRLLVL.

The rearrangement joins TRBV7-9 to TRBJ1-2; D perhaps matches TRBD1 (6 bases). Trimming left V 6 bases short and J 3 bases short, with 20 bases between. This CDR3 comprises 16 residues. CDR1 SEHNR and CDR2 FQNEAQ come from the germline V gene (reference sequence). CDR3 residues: CASSRNRGGTDYGYTF. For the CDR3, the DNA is TGTGCCAGCAGTCGCAACCGGGGGGGCACCGACTATGGCTACACCTTC.

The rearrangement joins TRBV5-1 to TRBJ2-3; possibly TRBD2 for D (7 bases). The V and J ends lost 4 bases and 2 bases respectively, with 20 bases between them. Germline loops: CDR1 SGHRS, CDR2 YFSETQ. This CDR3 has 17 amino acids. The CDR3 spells CASSPRKSGGSTDTQYF. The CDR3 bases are TGCGCCAGCAGCCCCAGAAAGTCGGGGGGCTCCACAGATACGCAGTATTTT.

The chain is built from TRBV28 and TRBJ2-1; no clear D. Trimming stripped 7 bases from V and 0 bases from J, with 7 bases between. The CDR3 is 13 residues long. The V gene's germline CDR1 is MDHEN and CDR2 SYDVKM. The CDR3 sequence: CASTSSSYNEQFF. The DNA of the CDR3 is TGTGCCAGCACGTCTAGCTCCTACAATGAGCAGTTCTTC.

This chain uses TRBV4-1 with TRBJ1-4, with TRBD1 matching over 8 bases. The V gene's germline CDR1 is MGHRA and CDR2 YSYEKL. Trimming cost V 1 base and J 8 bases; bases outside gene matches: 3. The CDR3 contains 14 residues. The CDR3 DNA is TGCGCCAGCAGCCAAGGACAGGGGTGGGAAAAACTGTTTTTT. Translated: CASSQGQGWEKLFF.

The CDR3 here is CASFGTFFYEQYF. CDR3 in DNA: TGTGCCAGCTTTGGCACCTTTTTTTACGAGCAGTACTTC. The chain combines TRBV28 with TRBJ2-7; D is uncertain. CDR3 length equals 13 residues. CDR1 is MDHEN and CDR2 is SYDVKM in the germline V gene. The V gene lost 8 bases and the J gene lost 4 bases, with 15 bases spanning the gap. The entire variable domain, with the rest obtained from reference TRBV28 and TRBJ2-7, is as follows: DVKVTQSSRYLVKRTGEKVFLECVQDMDHENMFWYRQDPGLGLRLIYFSYDVKMKEKGDIPEGYSVSREKKERFSLILESASTNQTSMYLCASFGTFFYEQYFGPGTRLTVT.

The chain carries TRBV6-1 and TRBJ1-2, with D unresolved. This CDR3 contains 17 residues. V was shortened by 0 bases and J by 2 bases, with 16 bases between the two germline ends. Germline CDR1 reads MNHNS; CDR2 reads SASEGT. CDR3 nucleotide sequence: TGTGCCAGCAGTGAAGCTCTGGGGAGACCCCTAAACTATGGCTACACCTTC. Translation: CASSEALGRPLNYGYTF.

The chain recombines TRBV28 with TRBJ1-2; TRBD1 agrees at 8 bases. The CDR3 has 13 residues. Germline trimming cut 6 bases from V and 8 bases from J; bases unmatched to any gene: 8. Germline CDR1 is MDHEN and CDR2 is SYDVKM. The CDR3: CASRSQGAGGYTF. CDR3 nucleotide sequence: TGTGCCAGCAGATCTCAGGGGGCTGGGGGCTACACCTTC.

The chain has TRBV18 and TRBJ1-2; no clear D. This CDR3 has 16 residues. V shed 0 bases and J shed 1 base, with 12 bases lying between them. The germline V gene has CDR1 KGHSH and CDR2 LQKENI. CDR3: CASSPPRGSDNYGYTF. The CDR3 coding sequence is TGTGCCAGCTCACCACCGAGAGGGTCAGATAACTATGGCTACACCTTC.

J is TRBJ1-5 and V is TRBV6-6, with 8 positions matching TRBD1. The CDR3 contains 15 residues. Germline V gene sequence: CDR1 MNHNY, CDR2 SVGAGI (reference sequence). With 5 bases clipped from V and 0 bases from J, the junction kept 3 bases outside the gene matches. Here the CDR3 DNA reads TGTGCCAGCAGTATCAGGGGGCTTAGCAATCAGCCCCAGCATTTT. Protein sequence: CASSIRGLSNQPQHF.

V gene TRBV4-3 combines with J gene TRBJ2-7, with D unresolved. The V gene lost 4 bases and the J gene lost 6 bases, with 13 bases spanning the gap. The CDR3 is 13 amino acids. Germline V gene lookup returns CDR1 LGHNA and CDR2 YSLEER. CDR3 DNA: TGCGCCAGCAGCCCTTTATCATACGGCGAGCAGTACTTC. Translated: CASSPLSYGEQYF.

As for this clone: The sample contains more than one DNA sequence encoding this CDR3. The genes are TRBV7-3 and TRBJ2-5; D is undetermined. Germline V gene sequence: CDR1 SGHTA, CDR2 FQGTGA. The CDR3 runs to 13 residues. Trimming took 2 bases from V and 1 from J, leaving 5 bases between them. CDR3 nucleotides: TGTGCCAGCAGCTTATCCGTCCAAGAGACCCAGTACTTC. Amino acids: CASSLSVQETQYF.

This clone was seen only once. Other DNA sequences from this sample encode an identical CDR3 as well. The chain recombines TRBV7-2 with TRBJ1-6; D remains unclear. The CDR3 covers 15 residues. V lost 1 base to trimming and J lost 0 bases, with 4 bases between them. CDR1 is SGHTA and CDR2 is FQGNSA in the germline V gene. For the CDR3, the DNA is TGTGCCAGCAGCTTAGACAGCTCCTATAATTCACCCCTCCACTTT. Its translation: CASSLDSSYNSPLHF.

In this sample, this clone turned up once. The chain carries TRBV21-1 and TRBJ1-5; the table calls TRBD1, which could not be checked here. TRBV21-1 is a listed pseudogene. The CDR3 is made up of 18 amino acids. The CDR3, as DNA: TGTGCCAGCGGGCCCCTACAGTCCTTGGATCGTAGCAATCAGCCCCAGCATTTT. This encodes CASGPLQSLDRSNQPQHF.